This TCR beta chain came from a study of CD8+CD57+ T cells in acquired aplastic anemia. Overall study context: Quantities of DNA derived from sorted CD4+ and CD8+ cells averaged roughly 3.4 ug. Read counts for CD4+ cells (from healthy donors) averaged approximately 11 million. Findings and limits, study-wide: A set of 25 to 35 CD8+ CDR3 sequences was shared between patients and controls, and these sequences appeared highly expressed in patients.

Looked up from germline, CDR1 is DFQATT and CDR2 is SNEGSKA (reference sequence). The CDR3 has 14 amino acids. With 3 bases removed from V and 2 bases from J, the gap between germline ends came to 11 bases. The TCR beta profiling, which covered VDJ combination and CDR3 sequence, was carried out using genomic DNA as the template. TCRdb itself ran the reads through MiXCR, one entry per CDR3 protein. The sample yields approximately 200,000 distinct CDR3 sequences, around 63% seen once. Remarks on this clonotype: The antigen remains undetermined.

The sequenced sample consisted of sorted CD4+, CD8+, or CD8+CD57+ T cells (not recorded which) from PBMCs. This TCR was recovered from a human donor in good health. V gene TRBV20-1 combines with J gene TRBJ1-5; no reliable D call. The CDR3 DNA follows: TGCAGTGCTAGCCCCATTTTTGGCAATCAGCCCCAGCATTTT. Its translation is CSASPIFGNQPQHF.